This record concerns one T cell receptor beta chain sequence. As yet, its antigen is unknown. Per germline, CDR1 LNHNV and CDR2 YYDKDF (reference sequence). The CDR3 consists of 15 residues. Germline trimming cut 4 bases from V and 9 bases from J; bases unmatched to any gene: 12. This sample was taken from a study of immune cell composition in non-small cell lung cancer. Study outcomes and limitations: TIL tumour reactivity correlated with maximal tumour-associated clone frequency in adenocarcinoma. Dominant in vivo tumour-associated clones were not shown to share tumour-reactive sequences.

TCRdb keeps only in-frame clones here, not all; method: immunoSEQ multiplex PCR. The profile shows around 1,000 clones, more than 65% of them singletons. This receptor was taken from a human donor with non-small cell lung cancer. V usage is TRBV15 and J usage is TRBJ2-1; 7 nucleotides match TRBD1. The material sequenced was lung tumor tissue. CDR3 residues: CATSTALTGDGEQFF. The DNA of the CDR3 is TGTGCCACCAGCACCGCCTTAACAGGGGACGGTGAGCAGTTCTTC.